What follows describes a single TCR beta chain. Antigen unknown. These data belong to a study of T cell responses to AZD1222 COVID-19 vaccine. Study-level results: Donor demographics were predominantly white British with a female majority; clonal diversity may be underestimated. Regions 160-218 and 743-854 dominated among vaccine-associated CD4 TCRs spanning spike. AZD1222 recipients seropositive at baseline numbered only six.

Analysis merged second doses at about 4 or about 12 weeks. The table came from immunoSEQ multiplex PCR; TCRdb's copy has only in-frame clones and leaves some out. The profile shows 86,000 or so clones, about 86% of them singletons. Germline V lookup: CDR1 SGHRS, CDR2 YFSETQ. Trimming removed 3 bases from V and 6 bases from J; junction bases left unmatched: 14. CDR3 length: 16 amino acids. This chain links TRBV5-1 with TRBJ2-7, with TRBD1 matching 8 bases. The sequence derives from an adult who received the AZD1222 COVID-19 vaccine. Sequenced here: peripheral blood, sampled 28 days after the second AZD1222 dose. CDR3: CASSYLPPGQAGEQYF. Written as DNA, the CDR3 is TGCGCCAGCAGCTACCTTCCCCCGGGACAGGCTGGCGAGCAGTACTTC.